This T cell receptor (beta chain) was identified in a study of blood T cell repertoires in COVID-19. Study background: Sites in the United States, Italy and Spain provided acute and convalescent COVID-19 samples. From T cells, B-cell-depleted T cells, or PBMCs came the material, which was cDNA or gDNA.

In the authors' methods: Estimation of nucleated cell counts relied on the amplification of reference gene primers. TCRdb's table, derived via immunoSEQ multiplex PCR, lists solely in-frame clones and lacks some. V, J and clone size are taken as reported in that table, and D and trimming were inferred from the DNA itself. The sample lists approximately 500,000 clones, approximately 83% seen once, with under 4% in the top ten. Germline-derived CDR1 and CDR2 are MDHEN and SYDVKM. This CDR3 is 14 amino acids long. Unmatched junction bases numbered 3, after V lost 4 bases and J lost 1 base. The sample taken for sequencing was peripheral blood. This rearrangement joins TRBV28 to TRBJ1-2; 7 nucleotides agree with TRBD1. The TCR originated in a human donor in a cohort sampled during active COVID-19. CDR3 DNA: TGTGCCAGCAGTTCGGGACAGATTAACTATGGCTACACCTTC. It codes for CASSSGQINYGYTF.